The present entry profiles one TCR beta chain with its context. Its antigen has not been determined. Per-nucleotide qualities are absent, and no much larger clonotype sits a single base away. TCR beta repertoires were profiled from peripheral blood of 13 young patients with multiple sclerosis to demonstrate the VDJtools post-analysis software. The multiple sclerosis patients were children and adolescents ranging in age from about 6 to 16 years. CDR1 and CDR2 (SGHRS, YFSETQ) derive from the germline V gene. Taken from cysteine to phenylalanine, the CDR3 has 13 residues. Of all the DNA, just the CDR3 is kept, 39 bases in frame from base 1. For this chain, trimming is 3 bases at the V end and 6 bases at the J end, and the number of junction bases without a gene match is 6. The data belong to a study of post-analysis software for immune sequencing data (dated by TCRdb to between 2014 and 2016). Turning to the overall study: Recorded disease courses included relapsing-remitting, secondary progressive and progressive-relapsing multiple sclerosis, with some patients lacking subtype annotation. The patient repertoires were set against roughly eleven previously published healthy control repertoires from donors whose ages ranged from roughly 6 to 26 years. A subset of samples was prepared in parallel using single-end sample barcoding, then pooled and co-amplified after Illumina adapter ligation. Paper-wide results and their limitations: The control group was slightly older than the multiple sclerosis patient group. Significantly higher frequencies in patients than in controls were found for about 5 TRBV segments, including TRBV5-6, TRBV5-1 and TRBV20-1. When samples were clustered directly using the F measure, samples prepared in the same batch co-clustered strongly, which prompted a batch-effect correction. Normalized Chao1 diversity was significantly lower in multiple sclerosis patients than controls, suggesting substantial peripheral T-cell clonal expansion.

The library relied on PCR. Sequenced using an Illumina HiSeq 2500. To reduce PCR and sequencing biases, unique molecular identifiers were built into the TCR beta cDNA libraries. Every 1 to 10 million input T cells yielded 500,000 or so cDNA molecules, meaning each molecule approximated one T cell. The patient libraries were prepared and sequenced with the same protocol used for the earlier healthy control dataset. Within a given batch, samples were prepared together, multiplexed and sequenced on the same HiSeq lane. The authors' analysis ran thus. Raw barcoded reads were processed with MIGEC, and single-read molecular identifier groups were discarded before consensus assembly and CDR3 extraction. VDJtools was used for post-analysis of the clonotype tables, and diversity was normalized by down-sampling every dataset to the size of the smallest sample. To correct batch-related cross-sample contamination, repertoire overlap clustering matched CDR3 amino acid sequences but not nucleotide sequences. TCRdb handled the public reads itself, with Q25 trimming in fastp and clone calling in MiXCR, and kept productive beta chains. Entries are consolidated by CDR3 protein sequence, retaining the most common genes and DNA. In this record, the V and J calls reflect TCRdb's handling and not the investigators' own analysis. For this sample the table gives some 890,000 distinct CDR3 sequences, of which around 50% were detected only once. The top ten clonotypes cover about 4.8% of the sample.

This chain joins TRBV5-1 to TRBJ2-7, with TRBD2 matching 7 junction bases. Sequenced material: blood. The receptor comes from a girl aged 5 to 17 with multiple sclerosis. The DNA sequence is TGCGCCAGCAGCTCCGAAGGGAGGGCCGAGCAGTACTTC. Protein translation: CASSSEGRAEQYF.